This T cell receptor beta chain was sequenced in a study of blood T cell repertoires in COVID-19 (dated by TCRdb to the early 2020s). For the study in its entirety: Collaborator samples came from the United States, Italy and Spain and covered acute and convalescent phases of COVID-19. The sample metadata nearly always contained a de-identified subject ID, COVID-19 status, age in years and sex. Deeply sampled blood TCRbeta repertoires from subjects exposed to, actively infected with, or recovered from COVID-19 were included in the dataset. HLA class I and class II types, where available, came from metadata supplied by the sample provider rather than from assay-based typing. The prospective study material was composed of cDNA or gDNA derived from T cells, B-cell-depleted T cells, or PBMCs. The repertoires were released in a freely available public database meant as a resource for research on the immune response to SARS-CoV-2. The samples were drawn from two sources: the first 160 participants of the ongoing ImmuneRACE study, and 1,200 or so subjects contributed by 6 global collaborators. Study-level results and caveats: Clinical and demographic metadata were provided uncurated, with the amount varying by source and participant.

From the cysteine through the phenylalanine, the CDR3 covers 12 amino acids. Of all the DNA, just the CDR3 is kept, 36 bases in frame from base 1. V loses 5 bases, J loses 8 bases, and the germline ends lie 12 bases apart. As regards this clone: Its antigen has not been determined. No base-level quality is on record; no much larger clone is a single base apart.

The immunoSEQ Assay, a bias-controlled multiplex PCR, was used to amplify TCRbeta CDR3 regions from genomic DNA. Per the source publication's procedure: Nucleated cell counts per sample were estimated from amplification of reference gene primers within the assay. To quantify the absolute abundance of each unique TCRbeta CDR3 rearrangement, sequence reads were collapsed and filtered. Productive Simpson clonality was computed per sample as the square root of Simpson's diversity index over productive rearrangements. The immuneACCESS repertoire file appears here via TCRdb, limited to in-frame rearrangements. These files lack a portion of the clones; in checked studies, under half of the deficit traces to unresolved V genes, and the cause of the others is not known. V, J and clone size reflect that table, while D and trimming were determined from the DNA. This sample is represented by under 150,000 clones; approximately 84% of them were singletons. The biggest ten clones account for about 7% of the sample.

Each collaborating institution followed its own protocols to collect whole blood in K2EDTA tubes. For TCRbeta analysis, collaborators shipped samples as frozen whole blood, isolated PBMCs, or DNA extracted from either of those sample types. The chain is encoded by TRBV12-3 or TRBV12-4 joined to TRBJ1-1, with the D gene too uncertain to name. This receptor was taken from a human donor in a cohort sampled during active COVID-19. Sequencing was carried out using peripheral blood. The nucleotide sequence reads as follows: TGTGCCAGCAGTCGCGGGCCCCAGGAAGCTTTCTTT. This yields the protein CASSRGPQEAFF.